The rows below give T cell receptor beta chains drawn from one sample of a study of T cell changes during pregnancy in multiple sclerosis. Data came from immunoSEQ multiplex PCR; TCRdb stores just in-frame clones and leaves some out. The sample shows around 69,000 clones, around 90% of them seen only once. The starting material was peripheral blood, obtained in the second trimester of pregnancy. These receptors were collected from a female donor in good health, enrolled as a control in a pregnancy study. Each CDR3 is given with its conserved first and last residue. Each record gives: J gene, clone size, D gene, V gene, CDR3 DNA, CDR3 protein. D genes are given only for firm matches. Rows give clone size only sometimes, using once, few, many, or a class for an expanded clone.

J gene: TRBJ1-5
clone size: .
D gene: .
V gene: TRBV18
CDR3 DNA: TGTGCCAGCTCACGCGGGGAAGATCAGCCCCAGCATTTT
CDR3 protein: CASSRGEDQPQHF

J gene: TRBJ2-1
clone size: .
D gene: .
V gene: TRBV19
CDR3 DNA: TGTGCCAGTAGTATAGGCAGGGGCTACAATGAGCAGTTCTTC
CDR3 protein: CASSIGRGYNEQFF

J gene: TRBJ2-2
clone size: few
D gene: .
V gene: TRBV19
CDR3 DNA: TGTGCCAGTTTGGACAGCCCGACGAACACCGGGGAGCTGTTTTTT
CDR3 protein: CASLDSPTNTGELFF

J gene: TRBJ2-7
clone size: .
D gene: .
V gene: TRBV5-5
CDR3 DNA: TGTGCCAGCAGCTTTAGTAACTACGAGCAGTACTTC
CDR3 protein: CASSFSNYEQYF

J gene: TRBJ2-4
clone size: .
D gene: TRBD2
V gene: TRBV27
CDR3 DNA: TGTGCCAGCAGTTCCGGACTAGCGGGGGCCTTAAACATTCAGTACTTC
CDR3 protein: CASSSGLAGALNIQYF

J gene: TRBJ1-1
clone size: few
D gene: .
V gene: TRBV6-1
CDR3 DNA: TGTGCCAGCATCCGAGAGCCGAACTGGAACACTGAAGCTTTCTTT
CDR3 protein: CASIREPNWNTEAFF

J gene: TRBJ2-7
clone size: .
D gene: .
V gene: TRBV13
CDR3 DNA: TGTGCCAGCAGCGCCCGGGGAGCGGGTAGCTCCTACGAGCAATACTTC
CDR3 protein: CASSARGAGSSYEQYF

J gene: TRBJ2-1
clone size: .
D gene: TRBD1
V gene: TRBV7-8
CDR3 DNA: TGTGCCAGCAGCTCGGGAACAGGGGCCTACAATGAGCAGTTCTTC
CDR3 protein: CASSSGTGAYNEQFF

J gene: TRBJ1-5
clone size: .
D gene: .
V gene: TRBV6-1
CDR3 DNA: TGTGCCAGCAAGATTGTCGGGGGTCAGCCCCAGCATTTT
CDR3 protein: CASKIVGGQPQHF

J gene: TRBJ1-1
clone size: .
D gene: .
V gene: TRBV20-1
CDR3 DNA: TGCAGTGCTCACCTAAACACTGAAGCTTTCTTT
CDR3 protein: CSAHLNTEAFF

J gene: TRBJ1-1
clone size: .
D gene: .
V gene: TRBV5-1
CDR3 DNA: TGCGCCAGCAGCTCCTTATTGACAGCTATGAACACTGAAGCTTTCTTT
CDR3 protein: CASSSLLTAMNTEAFF

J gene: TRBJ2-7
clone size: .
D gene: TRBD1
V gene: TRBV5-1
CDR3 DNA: TGCGCCAGCAGACCGCGGCAGGGGGCGGACGAGCAGTACTTC
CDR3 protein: CASRPRQGADEQYF

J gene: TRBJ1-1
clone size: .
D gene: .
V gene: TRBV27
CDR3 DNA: TGTGCCAGCAGTTCCGGGAGAATGAACACTGAAGCTTTCTTT
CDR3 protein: CASSSGRMNTEAFF

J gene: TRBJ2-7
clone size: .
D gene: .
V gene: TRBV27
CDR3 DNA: TGTGCCAGCAGTTTAGAGCCAGGCTCCTACGAGCAGTACTTC
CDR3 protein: CASSLEPGSYEQYF

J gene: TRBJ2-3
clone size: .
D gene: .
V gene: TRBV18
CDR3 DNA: TGTGCCAGCTCACCTTACACAGATACGCAGTATTTT
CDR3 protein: CASSPYTDTQYF

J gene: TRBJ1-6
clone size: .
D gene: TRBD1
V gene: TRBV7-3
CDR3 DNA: TGTGCCAGCAGCTTACAGGGGGCGCAGGGCTCACCCCTCCACTTT
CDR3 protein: CASSLQGAQGSPLHF

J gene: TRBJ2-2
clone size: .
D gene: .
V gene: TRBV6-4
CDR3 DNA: TGTGCCAGCAGTGAGTCCCGGGGAAGGACCGGGGAGCTGTTTTTT
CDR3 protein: CASSESRGRTGELFF

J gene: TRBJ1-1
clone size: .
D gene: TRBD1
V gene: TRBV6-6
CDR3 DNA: TGTGCCAGCAGTTACCGGAGACAGGGAGAAACTGAAGCTTTCTTT
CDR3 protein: CASSYRRQGETEAFF

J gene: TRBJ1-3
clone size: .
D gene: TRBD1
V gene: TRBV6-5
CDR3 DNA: TGTGCCAGCAGCCGGGGACAGACTTCTGGAAACACCATATATTTT
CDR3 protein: CASSRGQTSGNTIYF

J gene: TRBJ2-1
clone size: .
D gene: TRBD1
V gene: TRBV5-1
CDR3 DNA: TGCGCCAGCAGCCTTACGGGACAGCTGAATGAGCAGTTCTTC
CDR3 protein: CASSLTGQLNEQFF

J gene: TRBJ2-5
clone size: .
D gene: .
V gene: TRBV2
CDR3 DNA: TGTGCCAGCAGTGAAGGACAGCTAATCCAAGAGACCCAGTACTTC
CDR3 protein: CASSEGQLIQETQYF

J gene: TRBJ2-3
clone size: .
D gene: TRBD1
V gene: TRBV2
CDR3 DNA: TGTGCCAGCGTTACCGGGACAGGGACAGATACGCAGTATTTT
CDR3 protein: CASVTGTGTDTQYF

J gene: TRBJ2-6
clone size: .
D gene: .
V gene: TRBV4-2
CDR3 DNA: TGTGCCAGCAGCCAAGAAAGGGGTGCTGGGGCCAACGTCCTGACTTTC
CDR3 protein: CASSQERGAGANVLTF

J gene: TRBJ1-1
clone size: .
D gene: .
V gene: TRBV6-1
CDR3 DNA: TGTGCCAGCACTGCCCGGGGGACGGACACTGAAGCTTTCTTT
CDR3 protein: CASTARGTDTEAFF

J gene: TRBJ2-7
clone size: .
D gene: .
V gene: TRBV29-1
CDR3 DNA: TGCAGCGTTTTAACAGGTTCCTACGAGCAGTACTTC
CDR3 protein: CSVLTGSYEQYF

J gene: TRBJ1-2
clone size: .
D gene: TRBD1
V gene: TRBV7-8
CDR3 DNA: TGTGCCAGCAGCTCCCCGGGACAGGGTTTTGGCTACACCTTC
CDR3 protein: CASSSPGQGFGYTF

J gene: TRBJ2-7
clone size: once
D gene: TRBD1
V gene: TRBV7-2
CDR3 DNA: TGTGCCAGCAGCTTAGACAGGGGGCTAAGGTACGAGCAGTACTTC
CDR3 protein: CASSLDRGLRYEQYF

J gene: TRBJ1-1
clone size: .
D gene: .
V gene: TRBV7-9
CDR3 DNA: TGTGCCAGCAGCGGAGGAGCGAACACTGAAGCTTTCTTT
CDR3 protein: CASSGGANTEAFF

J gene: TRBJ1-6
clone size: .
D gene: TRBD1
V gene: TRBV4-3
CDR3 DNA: TGCGCCAGCAGCCAAGATCGTGTGGGGACAGTCTATAATTCACCCCTCCACTTT
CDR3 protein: CASSQDRVGTVYNSPLHF

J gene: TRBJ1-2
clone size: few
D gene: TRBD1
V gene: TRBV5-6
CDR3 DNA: TGTGCCAGCAGCCCCCGGGACAGGGCCTTGGAGGGCTACACCTTC
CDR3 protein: CASSPRDRALEGYTF

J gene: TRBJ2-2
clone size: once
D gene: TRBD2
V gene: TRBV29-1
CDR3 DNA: TGCAGCGCGTTACTGGCGGGGGGAAACACCGGGGAGCTGTTTTTT
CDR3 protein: CSALLAGGNTGELFF

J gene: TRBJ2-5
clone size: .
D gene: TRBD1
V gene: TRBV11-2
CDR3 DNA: TGTGCCAGCAGCTCTGGGGCAGGGGGCTCAGAGACCCAGTACTTC
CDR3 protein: CASSSGAGGSETQYF

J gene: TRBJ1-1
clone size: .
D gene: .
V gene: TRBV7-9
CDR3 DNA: TGTGCCAGCAGAGGGGGGAACACTGAAGCTTTCTTT
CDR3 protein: CASRGGNTEAFF

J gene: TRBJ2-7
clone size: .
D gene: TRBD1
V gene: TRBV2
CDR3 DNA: TGTGCCCCCCAAAAACGGACAGGGATTTACGAGCAGTACTTC
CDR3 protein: CAPQKRTGIYEQYF

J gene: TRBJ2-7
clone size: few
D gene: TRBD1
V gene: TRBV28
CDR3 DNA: TGTGCCAGCAGTGGCAGGGACAGGGAGAGAGAGCAGTACTTC
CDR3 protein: CASSGRDREREQYF

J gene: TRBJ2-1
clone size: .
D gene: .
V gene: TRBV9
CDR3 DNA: TGTGCCAGCAGCGTAACTAGCTCCTACAATGAGCAGTTCTTC
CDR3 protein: CASSVTSSYNEQFF

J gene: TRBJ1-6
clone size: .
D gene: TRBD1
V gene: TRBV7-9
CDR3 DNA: TGTGCCAGCAGCTTAGTGGGGACAGGGGGCGTATCACCCCTCCACTTT
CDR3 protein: CASSLVGTGGVSPLHF